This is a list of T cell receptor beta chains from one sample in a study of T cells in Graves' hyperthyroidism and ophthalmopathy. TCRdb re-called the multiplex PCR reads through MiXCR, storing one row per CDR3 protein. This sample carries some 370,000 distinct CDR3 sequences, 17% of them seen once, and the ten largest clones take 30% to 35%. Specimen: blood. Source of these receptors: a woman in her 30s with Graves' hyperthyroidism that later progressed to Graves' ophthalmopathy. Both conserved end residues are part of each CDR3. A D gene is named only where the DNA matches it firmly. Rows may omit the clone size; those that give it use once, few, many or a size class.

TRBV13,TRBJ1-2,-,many,TGTGCCAGCAGCCCTAGATTGTATGGCTACACCTTC,CASSPRLYGYTF
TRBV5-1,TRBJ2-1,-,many,TGCGCCAGCAGCTTCGACGTTGCTCCGGATGAGCAGTTCTTC,CASSFDVAPDEQFF
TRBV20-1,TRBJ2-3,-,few,TGCAGTGCTAGAGAAGTGACAGATACGCAGTATTTT,CSAREVTDTQYF
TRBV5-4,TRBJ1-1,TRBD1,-,TGTGCCAGCAGCTCCGAGGGACAGTATTTGAGTGGCGCTGAAGCTTTCTTT,CASSSEGQYLSGAEAFF
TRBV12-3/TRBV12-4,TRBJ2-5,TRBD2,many,TGTGCCAGCAGTTTATTTTGGGGGGGTCAGGAGACCCAGTACTTC,CASSLFWGGQETQYF
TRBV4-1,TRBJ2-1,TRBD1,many,TGCGCCAGCAGCCCGGGACAGAGCTTCTACAATGAGCAGTTCTTC,CASSPGQSFYNEQFF
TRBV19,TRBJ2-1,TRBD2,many,TGTGCCAGTAGTATGACTAGCGGGAGCTTTGCCTACAATGAGCAGTTCTTC,CASSMTSGSFAYNEQFF
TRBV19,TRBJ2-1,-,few,TGTGCCAGTGGTATCGCCGCGAGCTCCTACAATGAGCAGTTCTTC,CASGIAASSYNEQFF
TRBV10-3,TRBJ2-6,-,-,TGTGCCATCAGTGAGTCTAGGATTCTACGCCCTGGGGCCAACGTCCTGACTTTC,CAISESRILRPGANVLTF
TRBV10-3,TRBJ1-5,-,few,TGTGCCATCAGTGAACAGGTCAATCAGCCCCAGCATTTT,CAISEQVNQPQHF
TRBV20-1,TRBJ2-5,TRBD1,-,TGCAGTGCGCTGACAGGGGCACGAGAGACCCAGTACTTC,CSALTGARETQYF
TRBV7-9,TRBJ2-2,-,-,TGTGCCAGCAGCTTAGCGGCCGGGGAGCTGTTTTTT,CASSLAAGELFF
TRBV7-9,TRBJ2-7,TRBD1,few,TGTGCCAGCAGCTTAGGACGACAGGGGGAGAATCACGAGCAGTACTTC,CASSLGRQGENHEQYF
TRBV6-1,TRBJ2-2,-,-,TGTGCCAGCGGAAAGACAGACCTCACCGGGGAGCTGTTTTTT,CASGKTDLTGELFF
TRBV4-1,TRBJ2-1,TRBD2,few,TGCGCCAGCAGCCAAGCGACTAGCGGGAGTTTGTCCTACAATGAGCAGTTCTTC,CASSQATSGSLSYNEQFF
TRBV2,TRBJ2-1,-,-,TGTGCCAGCAGTGGGCCCGCGGGACGTGAGCAGTTCTTC,CASSGPAGREQFF
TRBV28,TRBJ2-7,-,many,TGTGCCAGCAGTTCCGGTCAAGGGGTAAACGAGCAGTACTTC,CASSSGQGVNEQYF
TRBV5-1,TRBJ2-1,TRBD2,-,TGCGCCAGCAGCGACCAGATCCTAGCGGGGATCAATGAGCAGTTCTTC,CASSDQILAGINEQFF
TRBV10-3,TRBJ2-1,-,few,TGTGCCATCAGTGACCCAGAATACAATGAGCAGTTCTTC,CAISDPEYNEQFF
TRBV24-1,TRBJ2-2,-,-,TGTGCCACCAGTGAACTCATTGGGGCCGGGGAGCTGTTTTTT,CATSELIGAGELFF